One sample yielded the 5 T cell receptor beta chains listed below, sequenced in a study of T cells in Graves' hyperthyroidism and ophthalmopathy (dated by TCRdb to between 2018 and 2020). The receptor library was made with multiplex PCR. TCRdb records Illumina HiSeq 2000 as the sequencer. TCR beta CDR3 regions were amplified from RNA transcripts. A first-round RT-PCR of the TCR CDR3 used the HTBI primer set with the Qiagen OneStep RT-PCR kit. TCRdb reanalyzed the raw reads on its own, using fastp at Q25 for trimming and MiXCR for clone calling, and kept in-frame beta chains. Merged by CDR3 protein, the rows form single entries marked with the most common genes and DNA. The sample table shows around 720,000 distinct CDR3 sequences, and just over 35% are seen once. The ten biggest clones cover around 32% of the sample. The source material was blood. Receptors were obtained from a woman between 35 and 50 years old with Graves' hyperthyroidism.

This clonotype was detected a few times. The chain recombines TRBV27 with TRBJ2-5; unclear D gene. This CDR3 contains 14 residues. CDR1 and CDR2 from the germline V gene are MNHEY and SMNVEV (reference sequence). Trimming cost V 6 bases and J 4 bases, with 15 bases left between them. The CDR3 sequence: CASSPLGISETQYF. The CDR3 nucleotides read TGTGCCAGCAGCCCGCTGGGGATTTCAGAGACCCAGTACTTC.

CDR3 DNA: TGCGCCAGCAGCCAAGGCGCAGGGGGCCTAATTAGCAATCAGCCCCAGCATTTT. Protein sequence: CASSQGAGGLISNQPQHF. The chain employs TRBV4-1 and TRBJ1-5; 8 nucleotides match TRBD1. Germline assignment: CDR1 MGHRA and CDR2 YSYEKL. V was clipped by 1 base and J by 0 bases; unmatched bases: 8. The CDR3 is made up of 18 amino acids.

Only a few counts were recorded for this clonotype. J is TRBJ1-2 and V is TRBV20-1; 7 nucleotides line up with TRBD1. Germline CDR1 reads DFQATT; CDR2 reads SNEGSKA (reference sequence). This CDR3 is built from 15 residues. After removal of 0 bases from V and 3 bases from J, the junction contained 7 bases not matched to a gene. The CDR3 reads CSARDPGRGDYGYTF. CDR3 coding DNA: TGCAGTGCTAGAGATCCGGGCAGGGGGGACTATGGCTACACCTTC.

This clonotype appeared a few times. The rearrangement joins TRBV5-1 to TRBJ1-4; 8 bases map to TRBD1. The germline V gene encodes CDR1 SGHRS and CDR2 YFSETQ. The CDR3 length is 15 residues. V lost 3 bases to trimming and J lost 12 bases; unmatched junction nucleotides: 13. The CDR3 coding sequence is TGCGCCAGCAGCTGGCGACAGGGGACGGGGGAGGAACTGTTTTTT. Encoded protein: CASSWRQGTGEELFF.

This clonotype occurred a few times. Relative to the germline gene, one junction end is altered; a read error may explain this. V usage is TRBV10-3 and J usage is TRBJ2-7, with D hard to call. This CDR3 has 15 residues. Germline CDR1 ENHRY, CDR2 SYGVKD. Here the CDR3 DNA reads TGTGCCAGCAGTGAAGGGTTCCTGAGCTCCTACGAGCAGTACTTC. Residues: CASSEGFLSSYEQYF.